This entry is about one TCR beta chain. This clone came up once. It lacks a known antigen. No quality values exist for individual bases; no much larger clone is one base distant. What the time point label conveys for this sample: baseline before first vaccination. The vaccinee samples were drawn from two UK trials, COV001 and COV002, one of which was a single-blind randomized controlled phase 2/3 trial testing AZD1222 (ChAdOx1 nCoV-19) in healthy adults. Trial participant PBMC samples were collected at day 0 and day 28 after the second dose for TCRbeta chain sequencing. The source of the sample is a study of T cell responses to AZD1222 COVID-19 vaccine listed by TCRdb under 2021. Regarding the study in general: AZD1222 recipients whose second dose came at about 4 weeks and those whose second dose came at about 12 weeks were combined into one group, since spike-specific TCR depth and breadth did not differ between the two schedules. A total of about 250 trial participants underwent TCR sequencing, of whom 200 to 220 had received two doses of AZD1222 and approximately 26 had received two doses of the MenACWY control vaccine. Trial participants were enrolled by age into 18-55, 56-69 and 70-plus year subgroups, with 148, 28 and 57 TCR-sequenced participants respectively. Study-wide conclusions, independent of this receptor: After two AZD1222 doses, spike-specific TCR breadth and depth were significantly higher than at day 0 and than in MenACWY recipients. Epitopes outside the regions mutated in the B.1.351 and B.1.1.7 variants were reportedly recognized by nearly half of the unique spike-specific TCRs. Only six AZD1222 recipients were SARS-CoV-2 seropositive at baseline, limiting conclusions about previously exposed vaccinees. In the small 56-69-year group, the increase in depth fell short of significance, most likely because of low power. Because no day 14 peak-response samples were available, the repertoires could be characterized only after the peak T cell response. Participants were mostly white British, with more females than males. The authors suggested clonal diversity may have been underestimated. CD4 TCRs associated with the vaccine covered the entire spike protein, and the dominant responses were in regions 160-218 and 743-854.

V is cut by 0 bases and J by 2 bases, and the space between the germline ends is 11 bases. CDR1 and CDR2 are read off the germline V gene as SGHDT and YYEEEE. From the cysteine through the phenylalanine, the CDR3 covers 15 amino acids. The entry retains the CDR3 DNA only, 45 bases that are in frame from base 1. The CDR3 regions of human TCRbeta chains were subjected to immunosequencing. Regarding the original processing steps: Repertoire TCRs were matched against a reference library of SARS-CoV-2-specific TCRs generated with the MIRA antigen-specificity platform. Breadth was defined as the fraction of unique TCRs that were SARS-CoV-2-associated, and depth was defined as the fraction of total T cells that were SARS-CoV-2-associated. Using the MIRA data, each spike-specific TCR was assigned both to the spike region to which the TCR was reactive and to a CD4 or CD8 class. Log10-transformed breadth and depth values were compared by one-way ANOVA with Sidak's multiple comparisons tests. This is the immuneACCESS table as TCRdb keeps it, with only in-frame sequences that have V and J called. A part of the clones is gone; compared with another copy, unresolved V genes explain less than half, and the rest is unexplained. The V and J calls and the clone size are those of that table, but D and trimming were determined from the DNA. The sample table records roughly 180,000 clones; about 91% of these occur just once. The ten biggest clones cover 1.5% to 2% of the sample.

In this chain, TRBV5-6 is recombined with TRBJ1-2, with TRBD1 tentatively as D gene (6 bases match). Sequenced here: peripheral blood, sampled on day 0 of AZD1222 vaccination. The receptor's source is an adult in good health. The bases are TGTGCCAGCAGCTTGGTGGGGGGCGAGAACTATGGCTACACCTTC. Translated, it reads CASSLVGGENYGYTF.